This TCR beta chain was sequenced during a study of OX40 agonist ivuxolimab in advanced cancers. Study results and caveats: In a subset of nonresponders, normalized T-cell clonal expansion was also low.

Germline lookup yields CDR1 SSHAT and CDR2 FNYEAQ (reference sequence). V lost 6 bases and J lost 3, with 12 bases in between. The CDR3 contains 14 residues. Points on this clone: Its target is not known.

Generated by immunoSEQ multiplex PCR, the TCRdb table keeps only in-frame clones and is missing some. The sample gives about 30,000 clones, over 75% of which show up once; 24% is in the top ten. This TCR was sampled from an adult with an advanced solid tumor such as melanoma, head and neck, liver or kidney cancer. The starting material was CD4+ or CD8+ T cells sorted from blood, obtained in a trial of the OX40 agonist ivuxolimab. The chain recombines TRBV7-7 with TRBJ2-1; possible D gene TRBD2, 6 bases. DNA of the CDR3: TGTGCCAGCAGTCCGGGCGGGAACTACAATGAGCAGTTCTTC. This gives the protein CASSPGGNYNEQFF.